This T cell receptor (beta chain) came from a study of T cell responses to AZD1222 COVID-19 vaccine (dated by TCRdb to the early 2020s). About the investigation overall: AZD1222 recipients whose second dose came at about 4 weeks and those whose second dose came at about 12 weeks were combined into one group, since spike-specific TCR depth and breadth did not differ between the two schedules. TCR sequencing was performed for about 250 trial participants, of whom about 210 were given two doses of AZD1222 and around 26 were given two doses of MenACWY control vaccine. Enrollment into the trials was organized by age into subgroups of 18-55, 56-69 and 70-plus years, and those subgroups contained approximately 160, 26 and 62 TCR-sequenced participants, respectively. What the study reported, not specific to this receptor: After two AZD1222 doses, spike-specific TCR breadth and depth were significantly higher than at day 0 and than in MenACWY recipients. Because no day 14 peak-response samples were available, the repertoires could be characterized only after the peak T cell response. Conclusions about previously exposed vaccinees are limited, since just 6 or 7 AZD1222 recipients were seropositive for SARS-CoV-2 at baseline. Reportedly, close to half of the unique spike-specific TCRs recognized epitopes lying outside the regions that are mutated in the B.1.351 and B.1.1.7 variants. In the small 56-69-year group, the increase in depth fell short of significance, most likely because of low power. Participants were mostly white British and included more females than males, and it was suggested by the authors that clonal diversity may have been underestimated. The whole spike protein was spanned by vaccine-associated CD4 TCRs, and dominant responses were seen in regions 160-218 and 743-854.

Points on this clone: The target of this receptor is not known. Per-base qualities were not stored, and no clone one base away is much larger.

The CDR3 regions of human TCRbeta chains were subjected to immunosequencing. As for the original processing: TCRs in the repertoires were matched against a reference library of SARS-CoV-2-specific TCRs that had been generated with the MIRA antigen-specificity platform. Breadth was defined as the fraction of unique TCRs that were SARS-CoV-2-associated. Depth was defined as the fraction of total T cells that were SARS-CoV-2-associated. Using the MIRA data, each spike-specific TCR was assigned both to the spike region to which the TCR was reactive and to a CD4 or CD8 class. Log10-transformed breadth and depth values were compared by one-way ANOVA with Sidak's multiple comparisons tests. Here the immuneACCESS table is served through TCRdb, limited to in-frame sequences with V and J called. Missing clones are a known gap in these copies; in checked studies unresolved V genes cover under half, and the rest lacks a known reason. V, J and clone size are those of that table, while D and trimming were read from the DNA. The table for this sample lists 150,000 to 200,000 clones; 85% to 95% of them were counted only once. 0.7% to 0.9% of the sample rests with the top ten.

This sample's time point label indicates: baseline before first vaccination. Samples from vaccinated people were obtained from the UK trials COV001 and COV002, which included a single-blind randomized controlled phase 2/3 trial of AZD1222 (ChAdOx1 nCoV-19) in healthy adults. Trial participant PBMC samples were collected at day 0 and day 28 after the second dose for TCRbeta chain sequencing. The source material was peripheral blood, sampled on day 0 of AZD1222 vaccination. This TCR came from an adult in good health.

CDR3 sequence: CAWSVVGNEQYF. Read as DNA, the sequence is TGTGCCTGGAGTGTGGTAGGGAACGAGCAGTACTTC. The sequence joins TRBV30 to TRBJ2-7, with the D gene call left open. The V end loses 0 bases and the J end loses 5 bases, and a stretch of 8 bases separates them. The germline V gene (reference sequence) sets CDR1 to GTSNPN and CDR2 to SVGIG. Inclusive of the bounding cysteine and phenylalanine, the CDR3 is 12 residues long. Kept here is only the CDR3 DNA, which spans 36 bases and is read in frame from base 1.